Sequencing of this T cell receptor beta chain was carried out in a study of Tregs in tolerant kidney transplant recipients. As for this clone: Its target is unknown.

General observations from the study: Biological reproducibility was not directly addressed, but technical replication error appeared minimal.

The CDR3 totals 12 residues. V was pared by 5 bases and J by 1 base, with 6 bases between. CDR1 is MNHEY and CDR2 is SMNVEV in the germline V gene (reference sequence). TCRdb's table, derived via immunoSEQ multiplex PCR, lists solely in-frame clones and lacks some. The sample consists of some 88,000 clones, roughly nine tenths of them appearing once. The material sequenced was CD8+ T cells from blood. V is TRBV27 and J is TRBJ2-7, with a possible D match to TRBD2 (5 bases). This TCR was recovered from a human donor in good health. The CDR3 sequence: CASSPGSYEQYF. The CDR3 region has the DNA TGTGCCAGCAGTCCGGGGTCCTACGAGCAGTACTTC.